This T cell receptor (beta chain) was profiled in a study of cytomegalovirus exposure and HLA in healthy donors. The wider study: About 180 million T cells yielded around 120 million unique TCR beta sequences in earlier analysis.

To note about this clone: The antigen is not known.

General observations from the study: Most subjects had HLA-A and HLA-B alleles reportedly predicted accurately by TCR beta sequences.

J gave up 9 bases and V 4 bases, and 23 bases lay outside the gene matches. The CDR3 runs to 18 residues. Germline CDR1 SGHAT, CDR2 FQNNGV. PCR employed 60 Vbeta and 13 Jbeta primers. Profiling relied on immunoSEQ multiplex PCR, and the TCRdb table lists in-frame clones only, not all of them. The repertoire consists of about 130,000 clones, with around 83% occurring once and the leading ten covering roughly 3%. The sample comprised PBMCs. The receptor was derived from a woman aged 18-29 years in good health and CMV-seropositive. The rearrangement joins TRBV11-2 to TRBJ1-1, with TRBD1 matching over 7 bases. CDR3 sequence: CASSSPGGIAGNNLQAFF. The DNA for the CDR3 is TGTGCCAGCAGCTCTCCAGGGGGAATCGCGGGGAACAACCTCCAAGCTTTCTTT.